The present entry profiles one T cell receptor (beta chain) with its context. Random hexamers were used to reverse transcribe an amount of about 0.45 to 1 ug RNA. TCRdb re-called the immunoSEQ multiplex PCR reads with MiXCR, one entry per CDR3 protein. The table records about 300,000 distinct CDR3 sequences, approximately 81% of them present only once. Trimming took off 4 bases at V and 2 bases at J, with 17 bases between the two ends. CDR3 length: 16 amino acids. Germline values: CDR1 SGHTA, CDR2 FQGNSA. These data originate in a study of CD8 T cells in Susac syndrome. The sequenced sample consisted of CD8+ T cells from PBMCs. This chain joins TRBV7-2 and TRBJ2-5, with D possibly being TRBD1 or TRBD2 (5 bases each). This TCR came from a human donor with multiple sclerosis. Here the CDR3 DNA reads TGTGCCAGCAGCTCAGATTCGGGACGGAGACAAGAGACCCAGTACTTC. Residues: CASSSDSGRRQETQYF.